This T cell receptor beta chain originates from a study of blood T cell repertoires in COVID-19. Study background: From the United States, Italy and Spain came samples of acute and convalescent COVID-19. T cells, B-cell-depleted T cells, or PBMCs provided the cDNA or gDNA that served as material.

The CDR3 is 14 residues long. V was shortened by 4 bases and J by 4 bases, with 13 bases between the two germline ends. The germline V gene has CDR1 SEHNR and CDR2 FQNEAQ (reference sequence). Authors' data handling: Reference gene primers were amplified, and this amplification served to estimate nucleated cell counts. Profiling relied on immunoSEQ multiplex PCR, and the TCRdb table lists in-frame clones only, not all of them. That table is the source of V, J and clone size, and D and trimming were worked out from the DNA. This table has about 24,000 clones, roughly nine tenths appearing once. This clone was detected only once.

The sample taken for sequencing was peripheral blood. The chain recombines TRBV7-9 with TRBJ1-1; possibly TRBD1 for D (6 bases). The TCR sequence derives from a man between 50 and 59 years old with active COVID-19. The CDR3 nucleotides are TGTGCCAGCAGCTCACGGGGGGCGAGCACTGAAGCTTTCTTT. This encodes CASSSRGASTEAFF.